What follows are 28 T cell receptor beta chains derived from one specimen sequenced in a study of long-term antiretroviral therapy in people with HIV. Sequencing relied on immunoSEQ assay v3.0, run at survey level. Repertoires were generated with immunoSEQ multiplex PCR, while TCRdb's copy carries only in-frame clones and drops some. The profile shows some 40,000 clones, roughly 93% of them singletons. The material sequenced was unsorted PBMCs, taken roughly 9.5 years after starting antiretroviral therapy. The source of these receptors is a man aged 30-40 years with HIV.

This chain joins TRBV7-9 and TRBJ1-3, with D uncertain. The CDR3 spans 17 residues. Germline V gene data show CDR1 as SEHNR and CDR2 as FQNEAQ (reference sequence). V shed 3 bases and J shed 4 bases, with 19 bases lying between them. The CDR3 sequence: CASSFGPGEGLGNTIYF. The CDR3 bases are TGTGCCAGCAGCTTTGGGCCCGGTGAAGGGCTCGGAAACACCATATATTTT. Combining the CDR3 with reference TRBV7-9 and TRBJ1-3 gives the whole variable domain DTGVSQNPRHKITKRGQNVTFRCDPISEHNRLYWYRQTLGQGPEFLTYFQNEAQLEKSRLLSDRFSAERPKGSFSTLEIQRTEQGDSAMYLCASSFGPGEGLGNTIYFGEGSWLTVV.

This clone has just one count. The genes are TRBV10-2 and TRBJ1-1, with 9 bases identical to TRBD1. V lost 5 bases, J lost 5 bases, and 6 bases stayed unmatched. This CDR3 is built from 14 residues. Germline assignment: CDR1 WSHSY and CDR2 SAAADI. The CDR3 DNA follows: TGCGCCAGCAGTTCACAGGGGGCGAGGACTGAAGCTTTCTTT. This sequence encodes CASSSQGARTEAFF.

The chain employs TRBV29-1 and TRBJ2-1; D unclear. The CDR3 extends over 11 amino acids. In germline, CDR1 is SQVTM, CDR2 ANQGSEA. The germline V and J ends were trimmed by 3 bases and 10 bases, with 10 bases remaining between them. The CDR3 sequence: CSVDPDFEQFF. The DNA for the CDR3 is TGCAGCGTTGACCCCGACTTCGAGCAGTTCTTC.

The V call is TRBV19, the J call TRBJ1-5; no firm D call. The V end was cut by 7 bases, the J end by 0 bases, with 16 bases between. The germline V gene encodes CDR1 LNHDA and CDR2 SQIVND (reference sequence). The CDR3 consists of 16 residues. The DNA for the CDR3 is TGTGCCAGTACCCTCGAGGCCGCGTATAGCAATCAGCCCCAGCATTTT. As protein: CASTLEAAYSNQPQHF. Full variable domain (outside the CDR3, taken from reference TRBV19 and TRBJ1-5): DGGITQSPKYLFRKEGQNVTLSCEQNLNHDAMYWYRQDPGQGLRLIYYSQIVNDFQKGDIAEGYSVSREKKESFPLTVTSAQKNPTAFYLCASTLEAAYSNQPQHFGDGTRLSIL.

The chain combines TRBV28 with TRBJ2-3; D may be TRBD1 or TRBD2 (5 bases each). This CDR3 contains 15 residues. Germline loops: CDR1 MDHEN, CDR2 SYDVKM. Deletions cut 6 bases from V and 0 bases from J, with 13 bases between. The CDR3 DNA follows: TGTGCCAGCAGCGTCGGGACCCCCAGCACAGATACGCAGTATTTT. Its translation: CASSVGTPSTDTQYF.

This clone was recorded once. The CDR3 spells CASSTPTGTSGANVLTF. DNA for the CDR3: TGTGCCAGCAGCACACCGACAGGGACCTCTGGGGCCAACGTCCTGACTTTC. The chain is built from TRBV7-3 and TRBJ2-6; 7 bases fit TRBD1. The CDR3 has 17 residues. V trimming: 5 bases; J trimming: 0 bases; junction bases outside the gene matches: 7. Germline-derived CDR1 and CDR2 are SGHTA and FQGTGA.

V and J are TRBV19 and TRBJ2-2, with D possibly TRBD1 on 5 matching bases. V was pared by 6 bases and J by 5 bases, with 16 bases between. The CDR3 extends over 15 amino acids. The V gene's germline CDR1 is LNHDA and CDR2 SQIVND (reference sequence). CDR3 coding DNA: TGTGCCAGTAGCCTGGACAATCGGTATACCGGGGAGCTGTTTTTT. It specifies CASSLDNRYTGELFF.

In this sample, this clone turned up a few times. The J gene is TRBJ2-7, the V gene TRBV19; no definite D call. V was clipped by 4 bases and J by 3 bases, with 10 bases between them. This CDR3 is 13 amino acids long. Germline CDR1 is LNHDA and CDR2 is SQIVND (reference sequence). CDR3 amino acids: CASSTTPSYEQYF. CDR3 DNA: TGTGCCAGTAGTACAACACCTAGCTACGAGCAGTACTTC.

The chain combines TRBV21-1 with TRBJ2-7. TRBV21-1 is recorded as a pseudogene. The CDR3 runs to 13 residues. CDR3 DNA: TGTGCCAGCAGCAAACTGATCTGGGACGAGCAGTACGTC. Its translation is CASSKLIWDEQYV.

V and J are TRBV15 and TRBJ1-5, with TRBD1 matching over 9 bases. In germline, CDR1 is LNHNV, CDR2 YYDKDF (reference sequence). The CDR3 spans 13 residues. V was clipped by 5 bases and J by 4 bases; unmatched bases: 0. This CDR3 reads CATSGTGNQPQHF. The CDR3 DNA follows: TGTGCCACCAGCGGGACAGGGAATCAGCCCCAGCATTTT.

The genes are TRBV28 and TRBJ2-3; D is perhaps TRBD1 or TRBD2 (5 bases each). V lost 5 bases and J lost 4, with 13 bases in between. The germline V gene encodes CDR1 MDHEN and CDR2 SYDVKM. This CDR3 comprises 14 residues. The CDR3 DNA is TGTGCCAGCAGTCAACCCCAGGGACCAGATACGCAGTATTTT. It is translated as CASSQPQGPDTQYF.

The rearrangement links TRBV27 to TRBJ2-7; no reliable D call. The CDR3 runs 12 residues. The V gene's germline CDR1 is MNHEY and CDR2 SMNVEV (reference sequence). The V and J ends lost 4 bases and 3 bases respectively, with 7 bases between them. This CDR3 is CASSSKGYEQYV. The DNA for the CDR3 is TGTGCCAGCAGTTCTAAGGGCTACGAGCAGTACGTC.

This CDR3 reads CASSREGLSYNEQFF. CDR3 bases: TGTGCCAGCTCCAGGGAGGGGTTATCCTACAATGAGCAGTTCTTC. This chain connects TRBV7-2 to TRBJ2-1, with 7 nucleotides matching TRBD2. This CDR3 region has 15 residues. Germline values: CDR1 SGHTA, CDR2 FQGNSA. Unmatched junction bases numbered 8, after V lost 8 bases and J lost 1 base. Based on the CDR3 plus reference TRBV7-2 and TRBJ2-1, the full variable domain is GAGVSQSPSNKVTEKGKDVELRCDPISGHTALYWYRQSLGQGLEFLIYFQGNSAPDKSGLPSDRFSAERTGGSVSTLTIQRTQQEDSAVYLCASSREGLSYNEQFFGPGTRLTVL.

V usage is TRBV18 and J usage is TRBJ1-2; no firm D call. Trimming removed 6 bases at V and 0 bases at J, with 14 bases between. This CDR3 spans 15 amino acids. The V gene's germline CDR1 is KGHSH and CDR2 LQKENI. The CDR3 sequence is CASSPTTEANYGYTF. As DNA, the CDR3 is TGTGCCAGCTCGCCTACGACTGAAGCTAACTATGGCTACACCTTC.

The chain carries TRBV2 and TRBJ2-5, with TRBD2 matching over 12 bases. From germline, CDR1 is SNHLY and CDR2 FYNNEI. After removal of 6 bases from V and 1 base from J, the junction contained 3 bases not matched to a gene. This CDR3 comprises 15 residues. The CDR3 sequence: CASRLAGGPQETQYF. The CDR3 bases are TGTGCCAGCAGACTAGCGGGGGGCCCCCAAGAGACCCAGTACTTC.

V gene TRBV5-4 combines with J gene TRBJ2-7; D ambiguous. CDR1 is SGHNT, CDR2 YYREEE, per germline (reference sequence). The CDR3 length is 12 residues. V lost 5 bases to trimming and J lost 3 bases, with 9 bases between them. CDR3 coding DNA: TGTGCCAGCAGTTCTGACGGCTACGAGCAGTACGTC. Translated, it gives CASSSDGYEQYV.

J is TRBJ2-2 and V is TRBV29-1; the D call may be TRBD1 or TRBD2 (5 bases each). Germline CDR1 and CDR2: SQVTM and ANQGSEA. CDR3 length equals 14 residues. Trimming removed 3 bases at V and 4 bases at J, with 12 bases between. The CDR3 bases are TGCAGCGTTGAGAGCCAGGGAGCCACCGGGGAGCTGTTTTTT. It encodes CSVESQGATGELFF.

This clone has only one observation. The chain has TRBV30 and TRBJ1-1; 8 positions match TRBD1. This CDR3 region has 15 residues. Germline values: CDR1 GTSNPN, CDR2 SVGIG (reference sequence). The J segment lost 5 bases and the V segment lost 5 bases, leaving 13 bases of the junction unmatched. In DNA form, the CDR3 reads TGTGCCTGGGCGGGACAGGTCAAAAGGGGTACTGAAGCTTTCTTT. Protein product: CAWAGQVKRGTEAFF.

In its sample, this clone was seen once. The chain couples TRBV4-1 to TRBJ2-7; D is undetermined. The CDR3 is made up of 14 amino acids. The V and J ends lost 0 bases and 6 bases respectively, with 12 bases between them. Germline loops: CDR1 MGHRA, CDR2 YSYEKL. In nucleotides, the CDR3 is TGCGCCAGCAGCCAAGAAATCGGACGTTTCGAGCAGTACGTC. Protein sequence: CASSQEIGRFEQYV.

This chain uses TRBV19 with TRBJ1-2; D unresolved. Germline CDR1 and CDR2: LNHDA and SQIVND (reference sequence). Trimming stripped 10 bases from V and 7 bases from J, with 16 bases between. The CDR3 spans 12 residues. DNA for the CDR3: TGTGCCATATACGCCGCCGGTGGTGGCTACACCTTC. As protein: CAIYAAGGGYTF. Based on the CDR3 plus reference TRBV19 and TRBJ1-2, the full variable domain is DGGITQSPKYLFRKEGQNVTLSCEQNLNHDAMYWYRQDPGQGLRLIYYSQIVNDFQKGDIAEGYSVSREKKESFPLTVTSAQKNPTAFYLCAIYAAGGGYTFGSGTRLTVV.

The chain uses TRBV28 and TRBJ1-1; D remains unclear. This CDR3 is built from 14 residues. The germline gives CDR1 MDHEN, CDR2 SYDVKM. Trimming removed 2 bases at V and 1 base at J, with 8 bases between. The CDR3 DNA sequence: TGTGCCAGCAGTTTACGGGTTGGGAACACTGAAGCTTTCTTT. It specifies CASSLRVGNTEAFF.

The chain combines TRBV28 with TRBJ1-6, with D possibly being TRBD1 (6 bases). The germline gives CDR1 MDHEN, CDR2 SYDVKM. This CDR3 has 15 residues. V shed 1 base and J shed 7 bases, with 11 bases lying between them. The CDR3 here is CASSLLQGVNSPLHF. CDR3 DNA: TGTGCCAGCAGTTTATTACAGGGTGTCAATTCACCCCTCCACTTT.

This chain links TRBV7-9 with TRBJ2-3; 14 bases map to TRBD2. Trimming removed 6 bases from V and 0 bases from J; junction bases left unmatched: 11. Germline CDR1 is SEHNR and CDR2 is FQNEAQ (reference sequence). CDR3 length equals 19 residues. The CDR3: CASRGAGLAGGSSTDTQYF. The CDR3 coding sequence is TGTGCCAGCAGGGGAGCCGGACTAGCGGGGGGCTCTAGCACAGATACGCAGTATTTT.

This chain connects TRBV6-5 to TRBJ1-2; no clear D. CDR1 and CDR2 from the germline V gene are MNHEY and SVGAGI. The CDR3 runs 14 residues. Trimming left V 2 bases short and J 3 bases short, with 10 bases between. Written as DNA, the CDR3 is TGTGCCAGCAGTTACCGGAGGGAGGACTATGGCTACACCTTC. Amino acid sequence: CASSYRREDYGYTF.

CDR3 bases: TGTGCCAGCAGCCAAGAGCCACAGACTGAAGCTTTCTTT. Protein sequence: CASSQEPQTEAFF. The V gene is TRBV14, the J gene TRBJ1-1; unclear D gene. Per germline, CDR1 SGHDN and CDR2 FVKESK. V lost 0 bases and J lost 5, with 7 bases in between. The CDR3 has 13 amino acids.

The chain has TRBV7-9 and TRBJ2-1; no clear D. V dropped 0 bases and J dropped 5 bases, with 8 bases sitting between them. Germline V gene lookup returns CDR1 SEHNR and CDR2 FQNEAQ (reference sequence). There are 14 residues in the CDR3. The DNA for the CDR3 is TGTGCCAGCAGCTTAGCTGTGGCGGACAATGAGCAGTTCTTC. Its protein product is CASSLAVADNEQFF. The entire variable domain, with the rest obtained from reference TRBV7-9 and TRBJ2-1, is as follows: DTGVSQNPRHKITKRGQNVTFRCDPISEHNRLYWYRQTLGQGPEFLTYFQNEAQLEKSRLLSDRFSAERPKGSFSTLEIQRTEQGDSAMYLCASSLAVADNEQFFGPGTRLTVL.

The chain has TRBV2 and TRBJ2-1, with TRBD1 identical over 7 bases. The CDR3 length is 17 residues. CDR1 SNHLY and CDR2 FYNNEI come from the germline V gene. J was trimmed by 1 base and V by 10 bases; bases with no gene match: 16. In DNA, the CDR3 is TGTGCCAACTTCCGGGACAGTACTGGCTTATCCTACAATGAGCAGTTCTTC. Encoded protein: CANFRDSTGLSYNEQFF.

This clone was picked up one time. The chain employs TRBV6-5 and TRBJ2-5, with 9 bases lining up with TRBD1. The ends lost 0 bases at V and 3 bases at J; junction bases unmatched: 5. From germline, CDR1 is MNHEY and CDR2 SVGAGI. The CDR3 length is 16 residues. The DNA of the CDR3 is TGTGCCAGCAGTTACTCCCGGGACAGGGCCAAAGAGACCCAGTACTTC. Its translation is CASSYSRDRAKETQYF.